This TCR beta chain comes out of a study of T cell responses to AZD1222 COVID-19 vaccine. Study-wide points: All repertoire sampling was performed exclusively after the peak T cell response.

Germline CDR1 SGDLS, CDR2 YYNGEE. With 2 bases removed from V and 0 bases from J, the gap between germline ends came to 5 bases. CDR3 length equals 13 residues. TCRdb keeps only in-frame clones here, not all; method: immunoSEQ multiplex PCR. Of 95,000 to 110,000 clones in the sample, roughly 89% were seen once. Turning to this clone: Its target is not known.

The sample was peripheral blood, taken on day 0 of AZD1222 vaccination. This TCR derives from an adult in good health. V and J are TRBV9 and TRBJ1-1; no firm D call. The CDR3 is CASSVSMNTEAFF. CDR3 DNA: TGTGCCAGCAGCGTCAGCATGAACACTGAAGCTTTCTTT.